This T cell receptor (beta chain) was sequenced for a study of blood T cells in healthy people across ages. The germline V gene encodes CDR1 SEHNR and CDR2 FQNEAQ (reference sequence). Trimming removed 0 bases at V and 12 bases at J, with 15 bases between. The CDR3 is 13 residues long. Sample-barcoded 5' priming and a J-beta primer mix drove a second PCR of 7 to 11 cycles. TCRdb recomputed calls from the 5' RACE reads with MiXCR, one row per CDR3 protein. This sample has over a million distinct CDR3 sequences; around 39% occur once, and the top ten carry 7% to 9.5%. The receptor's source is a woman aged 18-30 years in good health. V usage is TRBV7-9 and J usage is TRBJ2-7; D may correspond to TRBD1 or TRBD2 (5 bases each). The sample was blood. The DNA of the CDR3 is TGTGCCAGCAGCTTAGCCGGGGCGCAACGGTCGTACTTC. Protein: CASSLAGAQRSYF.